The present TCR beta chain was sequenced within a study of technical replicates of blood from a few donors. This CDR3 spans 19 amino acids. Germline loops: CDR1 SNHLY, CDR2 FYNNEI. Germline trimming cut 3 bases from V and 4 bases from J; bases unmatched to any gene: 16. Assay used: immunoSEQ multiplex PCR; TCRdb lists only in-frame clones, some missing. The table has about 100,000 clones, 95% seen once. The genes are TRBV2 and TRBJ2-2, with 8 bases fitting TRBD1. This clonotype was obtained from a human donor in good health. Sequencing was performed on T cells isolated from PBMCs. CDR3 protein: CASSEGLPGQGAGTGELFF. The CDR3 nucleotides read TGTGCCAGCAGTGAGGGTTTGCCTGGGCAGGGGGCGGGCACCGGGGAGCTGTTTTTT. Complete variable domain (other parts from reference TRBV2 and TRBJ2-2): EPEVTQTPSHQVTQMGQEVILRCVPISNHLYFYWYRQILGQKVEFLVSFYNNEISEKSEIFDDQFSVERPDGSNFTLKIRSTKLEDSAMYFCASSEGLPGQGAGTGELFFGEGSRLTVL.